What follows are 20 T cell receptor beta chains derived from one specimen sequenced in a study of shared clonotypes between healthy human individuals. TCRdb's table, derived via immunoSEQ multiplex PCR, lists solely in-frame clones and lacks some. Here the sample spans about 2.3 million clones, 93% being singletons. The sample taken for sequencing was naive CD4+ T cells from PBMCs. Specified subset: CD45RA+ positively selected. The receptors here all came from a man aged 18 to 29 in good health. Some clones in this sample may be carry-over from other donors' samples.

This sequence joins TRBV28 and TRBJ1-3; TRBD1 aligns across 9 bases. Trimming took 4 bases from V and 4 from J; bases not matched to a gene: 8. The CDR3 is 16 residues long. The V gene's germline CDR1 is MDHEN and CDR2 SYDVKM. The CDR3 DNA reads TGTGCCAGCAGTTCACCCGGGACAGGGACCGGAAACACCATATATTTT. Protein sequence: CASSSPGTGTGNTIYF.

J is TRBJ2-7 and V is TRBV28; D unresolved. The CDR3 length is 13 residues. With 5 bases removed from V and 3 bases from J, the gap between germline ends came to 11 bases. Germline CDR1 MDHEN, CDR2 SYDVKM. In DNA form, the CDR3 reads TGTGCCAGCAGTGGCCCCGGGCACTACGAGCAGTACTTC. Protein: CASSGPGHYEQYF.

J is TRBJ2-3 and V is TRBV6-1; 7 nucleotides agree with TRBD1. The V gene end was trimmed by 9 bases and the J gene end by 5 bases; junction bases not matched to a gene: 8. The CDR3 runs 13 residues. CDR1 and CDR2 (germline): MNHNS, SASEGT. Here the CDR3 reads CASETGVGDTQYF. The CDR3, as DNA: TGTGCCAGTGAAACAGGGGTTGGAGATACGCAGTATTTT.

The DNA for the CDR3 is TGCGCCAGTCGTCGGGGGACGGAAGGCTACGAGCAGTACTTC. It is translated as CASRRGTEGYEQYF. The V gene is TRBV5-1, the J gene TRBJ2-7; tentatively, D is TRBD2 (6 bases). In germline, CDR1 is SGHRS, CDR2 YFSETQ. V was cut by 8 bases and J by 3 bases, with 18 bases left in between. The CDR3 sequence is 14 residues long.

The chain combines TRBV5-6 with TRBJ2-3; TRBD1 is a possible D gene (6 bases). V lost 0 bases and J lost 5, with 10 bases in between. CDR3 length: 14 residues. Germline V CDR1 and CDR2: SGHDT, YYEEEE. CDR3 nucleotide sequence: TGTGCCAGCAGCTTGGGTGGGGGCCTAGATACGCAGTATTTT. It is translated as CASSLGGGLDTQYF.

The chain recombines TRBV11-2 with TRBJ2-1; 15 bases align to TRBD2. Germline values: CDR1 SGHAT, CDR2 FQNNGV. The CDR3 contains 15 residues. Trimming at V came to 4 bases and at J to 14 bases, leaving 9 bases not matched to a gene. The CDR3 bases are TGTGCCAGCAGCTCCAGGACTAGCGGGAGGGCCAGGGAGTTCTTC. Its protein product is CASSSRTSGRAREFF.

V is TRBV6-5 and J is TRBJ1-2; the D is unclear. The ends were cut back, 2 bases at V and 4 bases at J, with 11 bases in the middle. Germline V CDR1 and CDR2: MNHEY, SVGAGI. The CDR3 loop spans 14 amino acids. CDR3 loop: CASSYEAGGYGYTF. The CDR3 DNA reads TGTGCCAGCAGTTACGAAGCGGGAGGCTATGGCTACACCTTC.

The rearrangement links TRBV11-2 to TRBJ2-1; 11 nucleotides align to TRBD2. Germline V gene lookup returns CDR1 SGHAT and CDR2 FQNNGV. The CDR3 has 18 amino acids. The trim removed 1 base at V and 4 bases at J, leaving 9 bases unmatched. The CDR3 bases are TGTGCCAGCAGCTTAGGCCCTCCGGGACTAGCGGCTTACAATGAGCAGTTCTTC. This translates into CASSLGPPGLAAYNEQFF.

The gene calls are TRBV28 and TRBJ1-2; D uncertain. There are 12 residues in the CDR3. V was cut by 4 bases and J by 5 bases, with 8 bases left in between. Germline CDR1 and CDR2: MDHEN and SYDVKM. The CDR3 DNA reads TGTGCCAGCAGTTCTCCCGCTTATGGCTACACCTTC. Translation gives CASSSPAYGYTF.

The chain combines TRBV6-6 with TRBJ2-1; D gene ambiguous. The CDR3 is 13 amino acids. Germline V CDR1 and CDR2: MNHNY, SVGAGI (reference sequence). V shed 6 bases and J shed 9 bases, with 15 bases lying between them. The CDR3 is CASSRGPEGEQFF. CDR3 nucleotides: TGTGCCAGCAGCCGTGGCCCAGAAGGTGAGCAGTTCTTC.

This clone was observed once. V and J are TRBV9 and TRBJ2-2, with 7 bases matching TRBD2. Germline CDR1 SGDLS, CDR2 YYNGEE. J was trimmed by 6 bases and V by 4 bases; bases with no gene match: 6. This CDR3 has 14 residues. The CDR3 sequence is CASSSREGPGELFF. DNA for the CDR3: TGTGCCAGCAGCTCTAGGGAGGGACCCGGGGAGCTGTTTTTT.

As for this clone: In the same sample, other DNA sequences code for this CDR3. CDR3 DNA sequence: TGTGCCAGCAGCGTAGATGGGGGTACCATGAACACTGAAGCTTTCTTT. Its translation: CASSVDGGTMNTEAFF. The chain joins TRBV9 to TRBJ1-1; D may be TRBD1 (5 bases). V dropped 0 bases and J dropped 0 bases, with 12 bases sitting between them. CDR3 length equals 16 residues. Germline V gives CDR1 SGDLS, CDR2 YYNGEE.

This clone was counted a single time. The rearrangement uses TRBV14 and TRBJ2-3; D gene unclear. CDR1 is SGHDN, CDR2 FVKESK, per germline. V lost 2 bases and J 4 bases, leaving 7 bases between the germline ends. The CDR3 spans 13 residues. The CDR3 here is CASSQWGADTQYF. Here the CDR3 DNA reads TGTGCCAGCAGCCAATGGGGTGCAGATACGCAGTATTTT.

J is TRBJ1-2 and V is TRBV5-4; 7 nucleotides match TRBD1. Losses at the gene ends were 2 bases for V and 8 bases for J; bases not matched to a gene: 15. Looked up from germline, CDR1 is SGHNT and CDR2 is YYREEE (reference sequence). The CDR3 spans 16 residues. The chain's CDR3 is CASSFGQGTTGLGYTF. The CDR3 DNA sequence: TGTGCCAGCAGCTTCGGGCAGGGTACGACAGGGCTAGGCTACACCTTC.

V gene TRBV30 combines with J gene TRBJ1-6; 8 bases fit TRBD1. The ends lost 0 bases at V and 4 bases at J; junction bases unmatched: 20. Germline lookup yields CDR1 GTSNPN and CDR2 SVGIG (reference sequence). The CDR3 covers 21 residues. The CDR3 reads CAWSVRRPGQDSLPYNSPLHF. The DNA of the CDR3 is TGTGCCTGGAGTGTACGCCGACCGGGACAGGACTCCCTCCCGTATAATTCACCCCTCCACTTT.

The chain joins TRBV14 to TRBJ1-1, with D unclear. The V end was cut by 4 bases, the J end by 1 base, with 7 bases between. Germline V gene sequence: CDR1 SGHDN, CDR2 FVKESK. This CDR3 contains 13 residues. CDR3 coding DNA: TGTGCCAGCAGCCCACTCGCGAACACTGAAGCTTTCTTT. This codes for CASSPLANTEAFF.

This clone was seen only once. The CDR3 region is CASSPSTGATVYEQYF. The CDR3 DNA is TGTGCCAGCAGCCCATCGACAGGGGCCACGGTCTACGAGCAGTACTTC. The rearrangement uses TRBV5-6 and TRBJ2-7; 8 nucleotides line up with TRBD1. V lost 4 bases, J lost 3 bases, and 12 bases stayed unmatched. Germline CDR1 and CDR2: SGHDT and YYEEEE. CDR3 length: 16 amino acids.

The chain joins TRBV25-1 to TRBJ2-1; D is possibly TRBD1 (6 bases). The CDR3 runs to 18 residues. Trimming pared 6 bases from V and 3 bases from J, leaving 24 bases between. The germline V gene has CDR1 MGHDK and CDR2 SYGVNS. Here the CDR3 reads CASSASGYRDIIYNEQFF. The DNA for the CDR3 is TGTGCCAGCAGCGCGAGCGGCTACAGGGACATAATCTACAATGAGCAGTTCTTC.

As to this clone: Other DNA sequences from this sample encode an identical CDR3 as well. The V gene is TRBV20-1, the J gene TRBJ2-5; no firm D call. This CDR3 contains 11 residues. The V and J ends lost 3 bases and 5 bases respectively, with 7 bases between them. Germline values: CDR1 DFQATT, CDR2 SNEGSKA (reference sequence). The DNA for the CDR3 is TGCAGTGCTAGTCTTCCCGAGACCCAGTACTTC. Its translation is CSASLPETQYF.

The genes are TRBV5-1 and TRBJ2-2, with 9 bases lining up with TRBD2. After removal of 0 bases from V and 5 bases from J, the junction contained 5 bases not matched to a gene. This CDR3 comprises 16 residues. From germline, CDR1 is SGHRS and CDR2 YFSETQ. The CDR3 loop reads CASSLAGLARTGELFF. The DNA of the CDR3 is TGCGCCAGCAGCTTGGCGGGACTAGCTCGTACCGGGGAGCTGTTTTTT. Complete variable domain (other parts from reference TRBV5-1 and TRBJ2-2): KAGVTQTPRYLIKTRGQQVTLSCSPISGHRSVSWYQQTPGQGLQFLFEYFSETQRNKGNFPGRFSGRQFSNSRSEMNVSTLELGDSALYLCASSLAGLARTGELFFGEGSRLTVL.